This T cell receptor beta chain was identified in a study of T cell responses to AZD1222 COVID-19 vaccine. Broader study findings: Repertoires were obtained only post-peak T cell response. Recipients of AZD1222 seropositive at baseline numbered only 5 or 6. Distributed over spike, vaccine-associated CD4 TCRs predominated at 160-218 and 743-854. The study found Spike-specific TCR breadth and depth rose after two AZD1222 doses.

Comments on this clone: Its antigen remains unidentified.

The ends were cut back, 1 base at V and 5 bases at J, with 8 bases in the middle. Germline V gene data show CDR1 as MDHEN and CDR2 as SYDVKM. The CDR3 sequence is 13 residues long. Libraries were prepared by immunoSEQ multiplex PCR; TCRdb keeps only in-frame clonotypes and omits some of them. The sample shows some 140,000 clones, about 92% of them seen only once. This chain joins TRBV28 and TRBJ2-5; no clear D. The material sequenced was peripheral blood, taken on day 0 of AZD1222 vaccination. The origin of this receptor is an adult in good health. CDR3 amino acids: CASSLSLVETQYF. The CDR3 region has the DNA TGTGCCAGCAGTTTATCTCTGGTGGAGACCCAGTACTTC. The full variable domain, rest sourced from reference TRBV28 and TRBJ2-5, is DVKVTQSSRYLVKRTGEKVFLECVQDMDHENMFWYRQDPGLGLRLIYFSYDVKMKEKGDIPEGYSVSREKKERFSLILESASTNQTSMYLCASSLSLVETQYFGPGTRLLVL.